In this sample, the clone carrying this T cell receptor (delta chain) turned up many times. Germline V gene sequence: CDR1 GEAIGNYY, CDR2 EKD. J gave up 0 bases and V 0 bases, and 18 bases lay outside the gene matches. The CDR3 runs to 23 residues. The data derive from a study of gamma-delta T cells after stem cell transplantation. TCRdb processed the RT-PCR reads again with the CATT caller. This sample has 15,000 to 17,000 delta-chain clones, with about 8.6% found just once. The source is a human donor. It is not recorded whose cells these are; they may come from a transplant donor. The chain couples TRDV2 to TRDJ3, with 8 bases matching TRDD3. The sequencing sample was made of gamma-delta T cells. The CDR3 nucleotides read TGTGCCTGTGACACCGCGACTACTGGGGGCACCAACCTAAGCTCCTGGGACACCCGACAGATGTTTTTC. Protein: CACDTATTGGTNLSSWDTRQMFF.